These 10 T cell receptor beta chains originate from one sample sequenced in a study of blood T cell repertoires in COVID-19. This table comes from immunoSEQ multiplex PCR, and its TCRdb copy is limited to in-frame clones, with some not included. The data hold roughly 76,000 clones, with about 89% observed a single time. The source material was PBMCs or T cells enriched from blood (not recorded which). All receptors derive from a woman aged 50 to 60 with acute COVID-19.

This clone occurred a few times. The chain carries TRBV2 and TRBJ1-2, with 8 bases matching TRBD1. V gave up 2 bases and J gave up 8 bases; unmatched junction bases: 7. Germline CDR1 reads SNHLY; CDR2 reads FYNNEI. This CDR3 has 14 amino acids. CDR3 protein: CASSELSGGWGYTF. CDR3 nucleotide sequence: TGTGCCAGCAGTGAACTCTCAGGGGGCTGGGGCTACACCTTC. Full variable domain (outside the CDR3, taken from reference TRBV2 and TRBJ1-2): EPEVTQTPSHQVTQMGQEVILRCVPISNHLYFYWYRQILGQKVEFLVSFYNNEISEKSEIFDDQFSVERPDGSNFTLKIRSTKLEDSAMYFCASSELSGGWGYTFGSGTRLTVV.

The CDR3 nucleotides read TGTGCCAGCTCACCACTAGCGGCCCCCGGGGAGCTGTTTTTT. This codes for CASSPLAAPGELFF. This chain joins TRBV18 and TRBJ2-2, with TRBD2 as a possible D gene (6 bases). CDR3 length: 14 amino acids. Germline V gene data show CDR1 as KGHSH and CDR2 as LQKENI. The V and J ends lost 1 base and 6 bases respectively, with 9 bases between them. The full variable domain, completed using reference TRBV18 and TRBJ2-2, is NAGVMQNPRHLVRRRGQEARLRCSPMKGHSHVYWYRQLPEEGLKFMVYLQKENIIDESGMPKERFSAEFPKEGPSILRIQQVVRGDSAAYFCASSPLAAPGELFFGEGSRLTVL.

J is TRBJ1-1 and V is TRBV3-1 (or the pseudogene TRBV3-2), with D perhaps matching TRBD1 (5 bases). Per the germline V gene, CDR1 is LGHDT and CDR2 is YNNKEL (reference sequence). Trimming pared 1 base from V and 8 bases from J, leaving 11 bases between. This CDR3 has 13 amino acids. CDR3 amino acids: CASSQGTGGEAFF. In DNA form, the CDR3 reads TGTGCCAGCAGCCAAGGGACCGGGGGGGAAGCTTTCTTT.

The rearrangement joins TRBV12-5 to TRBJ2-3, with 10 positions matching TRBD2. Losses at the gene ends were 5 bases for V and 4 bases for J; bases not matched to a gene: 6. Germline V gene data show CDR1 as LGHNT and CDR2 as FRNRAP. The CDR3 runs 15 residues. Written as DNA, the CDR3 is TGTGCTAGTGGTAGTGGACTAGCGGCGGCAGATACGCAGTATTTT. Its translation: CASGSGLAAADTQYF.

The sample holds a few counts of this clone. The chain uses TRBV7-2 and TRBJ2-5; TRBD1 aligns across 8 bases. The CDR3 has 13 amino acids. The germline V gene has CDR1 SGHTA and CDR2 FQGNSA. Trimming cost V 1 base and J 5 bases; bases outside gene matches: 0. As DNA, the CDR3 is TGTGCCAGCAGCTTAGGGACAGGGGAGACCCAGTACTTC. Its translation: CASSLGTGETQYF.

This clone was detected only a few times. The genes are TRBV4-1 and TRBJ1-2; D may be TRBD1 (6 bases). V was clipped by 1 base and J by 4 bases, with 13 bases between them. The CDR3 consists of 15 residues. Germline CDR1 is MGHRA and CDR2 is YSYEKL. CDR3 region: CASSQAGDHLYGYTF. Here the CDR3 DNA reads TGCGCCAGCAGCCAAGCAGGGGACCACCTCTATGGCTACACCTTC.

The V call is TRBV11-3, the J call TRBJ2-7, with 7 nucleotides matching TRBD1. With 1 base clipped from V and 6 bases from J, the junction kept 6 bases outside the gene matches. The CDR3 sequence is 14 residues long. Looked up from germline, CDR1 is SGHNT and CDR2 is YENEEA. The CDR3 is CASSLGQGIGEQYF. CDR3 nucleotides: TGTGCCAGCAGCTTAGGACAGGGTATAGGCGAGCAGTACTTC. Full variable domain (missing parts from reference TRBV11-3 and TRBJ2-7): EAGVVQSPRYKIIEKKQPVAFWCNPISGHNTLYWYLQNLGQGPELLIRYENEEAVDDSQLPKDRFSAERLKGVDSTLKIQPAELGDSAVYLCASSLGQGIGEQYFGPGTRLTVT.

This chain links TRBV11-2 with TRBJ1-2; TRBD1 might be the D (5 bases). The CDR3 contains 12 residues. With 8 bases removed from V and 8 bases from J, the gap between germline ends came to 15 bases. CDR1 SGHAT and CDR2 FQNNGV come from the germline V gene. The CDR3: CASQAGVWGYTF. The DNA of the CDR3 is TGTGCCAGCCAAGCGGGGGTTTGGGGCTACACCTTC. Full variable domain (rest looked up from reference TRBV11-2 and TRBJ1-2): EAGVAQSPRYKIIEKRQSVAFWCNPISGHATLYWYQQILGQGPKLLIQFQNNGVVDDSQLPKDRFSAERLKGVDSTLKIQPAKLEDSAVYLCASQAGVWGYTFGSGTRLTVV.

The rearrangement uses TRBV6-5 and TRBJ2-7; D is perhaps TRBD1 (6 bases). Trimming left V 6 bases short and J 5 bases short, with 17 bases between. This CDR3 is 14 amino acids long. Germline lookup yields CDR1 MNHEY and CDR2 SVGAGI. CDR3 region: CASRPLQGFHEQYF. DNA of the CDR3: TGTGCCAGCAGACCACTACAGGGTTTCCACGAGCAGTACTTC.

This rearrangement joins TRBV2 to TRBJ1-1; D is possibly TRBD1 (5 bases). In germline, CDR1 is SNHLY, CDR2 FYNNEI. Trimming pared 2 bases from V and 5 bases from J, leaving 9 bases between. The CDR3 extends over 13 amino acids. The CDR3 DNA sequence: TGTGCCAGCAGTGAACACGGGGGTACTGAAGCTTTCTTT. Translating it yields CASSEHGGTEAFF.